This passage covers 6 T cell receptor beta chains from one sample sequenced in a study of T cells after yellow fever vaccination. MiXCR, run by TCRdb on the 5' RACE reads, gives a single entry per CDR3 protein. The sample has about 320,000 distinct CDR3 sequences, over 3.5% seen once. This specimen was PBMCs, taken 15 days after the yellow fever booster vaccination. These receptors came from a man aged 18 to 29 who received the YFV17D yellow fever vaccine.

The chain combines TRBV20-1 with TRBJ1-2; D uncertain. This CDR3 contains 11 residues. Germline CDR1 reads DFQATT; CDR2 reads SNEGSKA (reference sequence). V shed 3 bases and J shed 3 bases, with 5 bases lying between them. In nucleotides, the CDR3 is TGCAGTGCTAGCTGGGACTATGGCTACACCTTC. Encoded protein: CSASWDYGYTF.

This chain links TRBV7-6 with TRBJ2-6, with TRBD1 matching 8 bases. The V segment lost 2 bases and the J segment 4 bases; nucleotides outside the gene matches: 7. Germline V lookup: CDR1 SGHVS, CDR2 FNYEAQ. The CDR3 runs 17 residues. CDR3 sequence: CASSLLTGGGGANVLTF. The CDR3 DNA is TGTGCCAGCAGCTTACTCACAGGGGGAGGAGGGGCCAACGTCCTGACTTTC.

This clonotype was counted at least ten times. In DNA, the CDR3 is TGTGCCAGCAGTCGCCGCGCCGAGTTCAATAATTCACCCCTCCACTTT. Translating it yields CASSRRAEFNNSPLHF. The chain joins TRBV2 to TRBJ1-6; no reliable D call. Deletions cut 5 bases from V and 5 bases from J, with 16 bases between. This CDR3 contains 16 residues. Looked up from germline, CDR1 is SNHLY and CDR2 is FYNNEI.

This clonotype has a count of ten or more. The CDR3 DNA follows: TGTGCCTCAGGGTCCAATGAGCAGTTCTTC. Its translation: CASGSNEQFF. The gene calls are TRBV10-3 and TRBJ2-1; D may be TRBD1 (5 bases). V lost 11 bases to trimming and J lost 6 bases, with 8 bases between them. The CDR3 contains 10 residues. Germline CDR1 is ENHRY and CDR2 is SYGVKD.

In its sample, this clonotype was seen many times. The chain recombines TRBV5-6 with TRBJ2-3, with 12 positions matching TRBD2. CDR3 length: 18 residues. The germline V gene encodes CDR1 SGHDT and CDR2 YYEEEE. V gave up 7 bases and J gave up 4 bases; unmatched junction bases: 16. The CDR3 DNA reads TGTGCCAGCGGACCGATACTAGCGGGGGGACCAGAGGCAGATACGCAGTATTTT. Protein product: CASGPILAGGPEADTQYF.

J is TRBJ2-5 and V is TRBV9; a weak D match, TRBD2 (5 bases). Germline CDR1 SGDLS, CDR2 YYNGEE. The CDR3 spans 15 residues. Trimming took 3 bases from V and 5 from J, leaving 17 bases between them. Here the CDR3 reads CASSASNGLRETQYF. The CDR3 region has the DNA TGTGCCAGCAGCGCCTCGAACGGACTCCGGGAGACCCAGTACTTC.